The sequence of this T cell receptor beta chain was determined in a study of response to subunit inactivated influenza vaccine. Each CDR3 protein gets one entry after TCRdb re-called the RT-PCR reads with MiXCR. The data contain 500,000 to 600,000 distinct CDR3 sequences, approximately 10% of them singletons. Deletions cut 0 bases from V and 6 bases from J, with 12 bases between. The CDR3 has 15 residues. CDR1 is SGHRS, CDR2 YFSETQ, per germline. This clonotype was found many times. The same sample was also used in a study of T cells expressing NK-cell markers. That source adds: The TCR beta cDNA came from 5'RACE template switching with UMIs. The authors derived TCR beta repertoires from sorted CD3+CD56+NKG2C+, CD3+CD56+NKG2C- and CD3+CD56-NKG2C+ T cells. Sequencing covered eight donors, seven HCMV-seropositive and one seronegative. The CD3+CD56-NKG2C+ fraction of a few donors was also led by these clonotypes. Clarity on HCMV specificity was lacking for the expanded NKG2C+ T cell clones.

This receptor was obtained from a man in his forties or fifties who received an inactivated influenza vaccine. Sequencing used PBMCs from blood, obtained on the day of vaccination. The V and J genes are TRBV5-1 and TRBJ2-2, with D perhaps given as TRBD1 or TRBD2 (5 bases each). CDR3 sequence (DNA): TGCGCCAGCAGCTTGGGGGGGTCGGCATCCGGGGAGCTGTTTTTT. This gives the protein CASSLGGSASGELFF. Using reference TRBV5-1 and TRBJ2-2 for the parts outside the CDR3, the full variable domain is KAGVTQTPRYLIKTRGQQVTLSCSPISGHRSVSWYQQTPGQGLQFLFEYFSETQRNKGNFPGRFSGRQFSNSRSEMNVSTLELGDSALYLCASSLGGSASGELFFGEGSRLTVL.